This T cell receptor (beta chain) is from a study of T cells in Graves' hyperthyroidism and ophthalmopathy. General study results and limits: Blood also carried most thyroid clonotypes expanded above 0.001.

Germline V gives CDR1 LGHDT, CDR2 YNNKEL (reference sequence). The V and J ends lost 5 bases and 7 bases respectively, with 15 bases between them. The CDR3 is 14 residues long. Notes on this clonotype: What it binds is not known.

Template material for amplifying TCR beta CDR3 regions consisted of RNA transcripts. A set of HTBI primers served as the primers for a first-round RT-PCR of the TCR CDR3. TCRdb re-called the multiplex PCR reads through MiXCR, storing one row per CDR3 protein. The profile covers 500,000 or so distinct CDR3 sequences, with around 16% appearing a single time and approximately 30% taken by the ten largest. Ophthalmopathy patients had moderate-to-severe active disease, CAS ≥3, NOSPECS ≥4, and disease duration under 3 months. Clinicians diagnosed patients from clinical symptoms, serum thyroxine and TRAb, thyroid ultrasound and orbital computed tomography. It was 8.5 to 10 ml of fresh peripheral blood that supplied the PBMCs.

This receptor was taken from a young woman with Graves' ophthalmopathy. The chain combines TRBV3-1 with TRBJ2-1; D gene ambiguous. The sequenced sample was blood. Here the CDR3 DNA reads TGTGCCAGCAGCATGCTCCCTGTCGGGAATGAGCAGTTCTTC. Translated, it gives CASSMLPVGNEQFF.